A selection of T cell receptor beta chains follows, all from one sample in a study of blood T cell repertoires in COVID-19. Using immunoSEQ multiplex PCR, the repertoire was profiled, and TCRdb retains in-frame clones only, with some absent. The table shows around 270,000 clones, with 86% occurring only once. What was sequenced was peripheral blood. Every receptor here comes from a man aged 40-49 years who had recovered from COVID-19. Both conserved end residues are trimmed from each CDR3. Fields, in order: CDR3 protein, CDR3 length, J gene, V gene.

ASSEQLPEPLH | 11 | TRBJ1-6 | TRBV2
ASSRGQGRYDNEQF | 14 | TRBJ2-1 | TRBV9
ASSQADRMNYGYT | 13 | TRBJ1-2 | TRBV6-5
ASKATTDTQY | 10 | TRBJ2-3 | TRBV6-5
ATRAGDRSLDEQF | 13 | TRBJ2-1 | TRBV15
SATPGNEQF | 9 | TRBJ2-1 | TRBV20-1
AISEDRVDEKLF | 12 | TRBJ1-4 | TRBV10-3
ASSRTSGGSTDTQY | 14 | TRBJ2-3 | TRBV7-9
ASRDRGHSSYNEQF | 14 | TRBJ2-1 | TRBV19
ASSFGGVNQPQH | 12 | TRBJ1-5 | TRBV5-1